Reported below is one T cell receptor beta chain. Its antigen remains unidentified. Hyperthyroidism cases were recent diagnoses of under 2 months' duration in people aged 18 to 65. The sample originates from a study of Graves' ophthalmopathy and Graves' hyperthyroidism. As for the study in general: Stable hyperthyroidism referred to disease that showed no ophthalmopathy within 18 months of follow-up.

Points from the study as a whole: Blood also held most thyroid clonotypes expanded above 0.001 frequency.

RNA transcripts provided the template for amplifying TCR beta CDR3 regions. Investigators did first-round RT-PCR with HTBI primers, then second-round multiplex PCR. TCRdb recomputed calls from the multiplex PCR reads with MiXCR, one row per CDR3 protein. The sample has 1 million to 1.3 million distinct CDR3 sequences, around a third seen once; the top ten hold over 8.5%. This clonotype originated in an adult man with Graves' hyperthyroidism. The sample comprised peripheral blood or thyroid tissue (not recorded which).

This CDR3 is CASSIPSGINVLTF. DNA for the CDR3: TGTGCCAGTAGTATACCCAGCGGGATCAACGTCCTGACTTTC. The chain links TRBV19 to TRBJ2-6; TRBD2 matches at 7 bases. Trimming removed 2 bases from V and 9 bases from J; junction bases left unmatched: 4. Germline lookup yields CDR1 LNHDA and CDR2 SQIVND (reference sequence). This CDR3 contains 14 residues.